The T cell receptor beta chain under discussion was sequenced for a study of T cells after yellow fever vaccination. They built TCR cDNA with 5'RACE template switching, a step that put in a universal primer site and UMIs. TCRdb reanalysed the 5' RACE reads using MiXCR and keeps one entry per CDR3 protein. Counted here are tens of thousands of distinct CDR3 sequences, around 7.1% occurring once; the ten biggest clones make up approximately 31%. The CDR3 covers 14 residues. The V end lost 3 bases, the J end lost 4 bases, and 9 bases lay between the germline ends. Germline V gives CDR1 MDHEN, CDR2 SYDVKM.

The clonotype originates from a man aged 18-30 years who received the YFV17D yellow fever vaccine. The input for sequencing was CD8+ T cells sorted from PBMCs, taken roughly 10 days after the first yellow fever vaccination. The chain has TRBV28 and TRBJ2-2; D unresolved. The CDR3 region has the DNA TGTGCCAGCAGTTTTGAAATCTTCACCGGGGAGCTGTTTTTT. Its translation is CASSFEIFTGELFF.